This is a list of T cell receptor beta chains from one sample in a study of patients and donors after allogeneic stem cell transplantation. One entry per CDR3 protein results from TCRdb running MiXCR on the RT-PCR reads. The sample holds 900,000 to 1,000,000 distinct CDR3 sequences, roughly 18% seen once. Specimen: blood, either unsorted or a sorted T cell fraction (not recorded which). Source of these receptors: a human donor who was either an allogeneic HSCT recipient or a stem cell or donor lymphocyte infusion donor (not recorded which). It is not recorded whose cells these are; they may come from a transplant donor. CDR3s include the opening cysteine and the closing phenylalanine or tryptophan. A D gene is named only where the DNA matches it firmly. Size is stated for part of the rows, as once, few or many counts, or as a class when the clone is expanded.

d_call	v_call	j_call	clone_size	cdr3_aa	cdr3_nt
-	TRBV20-1	TRBJ2-4	-	CSAASTGNGVAKNIQYF	TGCAGTGCTGCCTCTACTGGAAACGGGGTAGCCAAAAACATTCAGTACTTC
-	TRBV6-5	TRBJ1-1	-	CASSYGGMDTEAFF	TGTGCCAGCAGTTACGGGGGAATGGATACTGAAGCTTTCTTT
TRBD2	TRBV6-1	TRBJ2-7	-	CASSKITGLAAEQYF	TGTGCCAGCAGCAAGATCACCGGACTAGCGGCTGAGCAGTACTTC
TRBD1	TRBV28	TRBJ1-2	-	CAESTGNYGYTF	TGTGCCGAATCGACAGGGAACTATGGCTACACCTTC
TRBD2	TRBV2	TRBJ2-3	few	CASSLLAAAPDTQYF	TGTGCCAGCAGTCTACTAGCGGCCGCGCCAGATACGCAGTATTTT
-	TRBV15	TRBJ1-5	-	CATSRDQGRGYQPQHF	TGTGCCACCAGCAGAGATCAGGGCAGGGGCTATCAGCCCCAGCATTTT
-	TRBV27	TRBJ1-1	few	CASSFKSGTEAFF	TGTGCCAGCAGTTTTAAGAGCGGCACTGAAGCTTTCTTT
TRBD2	TRBV7-9	TRBJ2-1	-	CASLKGLAAYNEQFF	TGTGCCAGCTTAAAGGGGCTAGCGGCCTACAATGAGCAGTTCTTC
-	TRBV7-2	TRBJ1-5	few	CASSVRGVPNQPQHF	TGTGCCAGCAGCGTACGGGGGGTCCCCAATCAGCCCCAGCATTTT
-	TRBV19	TRBJ2-2	-	CASQDLRIIAGELFF	TGTGCCAGCCAGGACCTTCGAATTATAGCCGGGGAGCTGTTTTTT
-	TRBV30	TRBJ2-7	-	CAWSVLRDEQYF	TGTGCCTGGAGTGTACTACGCGACGAGCAGTACTTC
-	TRBV5-5	TRBJ1-3	few	CASSLATAGEYTIYF	TGTGCCAGCAGCTTGGCCACCGCAGGGGAGTACACCATATATTTT
-	TRBV7-2	TRBJ2-7	-	CASSQADGYEQYF	TGTGCCAGCAGCCAAGCGGACGGCTACGAGCAGTACTTC
-	TRBV7-9	TRBJ2-3	many	CASSLVQGRDTQYF	TGTGCCAGCAGCTTAGTCCAGGGCCGGGATACGCAGTATTTT
-	TRBV20-1	TRBJ1-5	-	CSAELPGRNQPQHF	TGCAGTGCTGAACTTCCGGGACGGAATCAGCCCCAGCATTTT
-	TRBV24-1	TRBJ1-2	-	CATSAPSGGNGYTF	TGTGCCACCAGTGCCCCGTCCGGCGGGAATGGCTACACCTTC
TRBD2	TRBV29-1	TRBJ2-7	-	CSGGEGAYEQYF	TGCAGCGGAGGGGAGGGCGCCTACGAGCAGTACTTC
-	TRBV5-1	TRBJ1-3	many	CASSLGGSSGNTIYF	TGCGCCAGCAGCTTGGGTGGGTCCTCTGGAAACACCATATATTTT
-	TRBV12-3/TRBV12-4	TRBJ2-3	-	CASSPHVSSTDTQYF	TGTGCCAGCAGTCCCCACGTTTCTAGCACAGATACGCAGTATTTT
TRBD1	TRBV10-2	TRBJ1-3	-	CASRSGTGGPAFTGNTIYF	TGCGCCAGCCGATCCGGGACAGGGGGCCCCGCGTTTACAGGAAACACCATATATTTT
-	TRBV20-1	TRBJ2-5	-	CSARGLAQETQYF	TGCAGTGCTAGAGGGTTAGCCCAAGAGACCCAGTACTTC
-	TRBV12-3/TRBV12-4	TRBJ1-3	-	CASSSRGGISGNTIYF	TGTGCCAGCAGCTCAAGAGGCGGGATCTCTGGAAACACCATATATTTT
TRBD2	TRBV6-1	TRBJ2-7	-	CASRLPGGSLYEQYF	TGTGCCAGCAGGCTCCCGGGGGGGTCACTCTACGAGCAGTACTTC
-	TRBV6-1	TRBJ1-4	-	CASSGPQGGGQGEKLFF	TGTGCCAGCAGTGGTCCCCAAGGCGGGGGGCAAGGTGAAAAACTGTTTTTT
-	TRBV20-1	TRBJ2-2	-	CSARWITGELFF	TGCAGTGCTAGGTGGATTACCGGGGAGCTGTTTTTT
-	TRBV19	TRBJ2-5	-	CASMDSQETQYF	TGTGCCAGTATGGACAGCCAAGAGACCCAGTACTTC
-	TRBV3-1	TRBJ1-5	many	CASSQDLGQPQHF	TGTGCCAGCAGCCAAGATTTGGGTCAGCCCCAGCATTTT
TRBD1	TRBV10-3	TRBJ2-3	many	CAITAGTGGTDTQYF	TGTGCCATCACCGCCGGGACAGGGGGAACAGATACGCAGTATTTT
TRBD2	TRBV30	TRBJ2-1	few	CAWSAWGSGGDNEQFF	TGTGCCTGGAGCGCCTGGGGTAGCGGGGGGGACAATGAGCAGTTCTTC
-	TRBV4-2	TRBJ2-7	-	CASSQDGGSSYEQYF	TGTGCCAGCAGCCAAGATGGGGGCAGCTCCTACGAGCAGTACTTC
-	TRBV20-1	TRBJ2-1	-	CSANDVSSYNEQFF	TGCAGTGCCAATGACGTTAGCTCCTACAATGAGCAGTTCTTC
-	TRBV12-5	TRBJ1-1	-	CASGLSPPGAEAFF	TGTGCTAGTGGTTTGTCCCCGCCAGGAGCTGAAGCTTTCTTT
TRBD2	TRBV3-1	TRBJ2-2	-	CASSRRTSGGTGELFF	TGTGCCAGCAGCCGAAGGACTAGCGGGGGCACCGGGGAGCTGTTTTTT
TRBD2	TRBV27	TRBJ2-1	few	CASSYASGGNEQFF	TGTGCCAGCAGTTATGCTAGCGGGGGCAATGAGCAGTTCTTC
TRBD2	TRBV11-2	TRBJ2-1	few	CASDPGGGNREQFF	TGTGCCAGCGACCCGGGAGGCGGAAACCGTGAGCAGTTCTTC
-	TRBV6-2/TRBV6-3	TRBJ1-6	-	CASSPFRTDNSPLHF	TGTGCCAGCAGCCCCTTCCGGACAGATAATTCACCCCTCCACTTT
-	TRBV5-1	TRBJ2-3	-	CASSLNRPGRPTDTQYF	TGCGCCAGCAGCTTAAACCGACCGGGACGACCCACAGATACGCAGTATTTT
-	TRBV20-1	TRBJ2-7	many	CSARVRQGISYEQYF	TGCAGTGCTAGAGTGAGGCAGGGGATCTCCTACGAGCAGTACTTC
-	TRBV20-1	TRBJ2-7	few	CSATRTPGEQYF	TGCAGTGCCACACGGACACCGGGGGAGCAGTACTTC
-	TRBV4-1	TRBJ2-3	many	CASSHKMDETVSTDTQYF	TGCGCCAGCAGCCACAAGATGGATGAGACCGTAAGCACAGATACGCAGTATTTT
-	TRBV20-1	TRBJ2-7	few	CSARGRDGPYEQYF	TGCAGTGCTAGAGGCCGGGACGGTCCCTACGAGCAGTACTTC
TRBD1	TRBV24-1	TRBJ1-5	few	CATSDSGTGNQPQHF	TGTGCCACCAGTGATTCCGGGACAGGCAATCAGCCCCAGCATTTT
TRBD2	TRBV5-5	TRBJ2-5	-	CASSLAGGARQETQYF	TGTGCCAGCAGCTTGGCCGGGGGGGCAAGACAAGAGACCCAGTACTTC
TRBD1	TRBV2	TRBJ1-5	-	CASRDPRDRQNQPQHF	TGTGCCAGCAGAGATCCCCGGGACAGGCAAAATCAGCCCCAGCATTTT
-	TRBV12-3/TRBV12-4	TRBJ2-7	-	CASSLHRPGRQAYEQYF	TGTGCCAGCAGTTTACACAGACCGGGACGTCAAGCCTACGAGCAGTACTTC
-	TRBV12-3/TRBV12-4	TRBJ2-2	many	CASSSSGPGELFF	TGTGCCAGCAGTTCCTCAGGGCCCGGGGAGCTGTTTTTT
-	TRBV20-1	TRBJ1-1	-	CSARDTRGASTEAFF	TGCAGTGCTAGAGATACGCGCGGGGCCAGCACTGAAGCTTTCTTT
-	TRBV7-8	TRBJ2-3	-	CASSLVEGTDTQYF	TGTGCCAGCAGCTTAGTGGAGGGGACAGATACGCAGTATTTT
-	TRBV20-1	TRBJ2-2	-	CSGVGASTGELFF	TGCAGTGGGGTCGGGGCGTCGACCGGGGAGCTGTTTTTT
-	TRBV6-5	TRBJ2-1	-	CASSYSTTVKFF	TGTGCCAGCAGTTACTCGACTACTGTAAAGTTCTTC
-	TRBV5-4	TRBJ2-4	-	CASSNRDPKNIQYF	TGTGCCAGCAGCAACCGGGACCCTAAAAACATTCAGTACTTC
TRBD1	TRBV12-3/TRBV12-4	TRBJ2-3	few	CASSFRTGPVQSTDTQYF	TGTGCCAGCAGCTTTAGGACAGGGCCAGTCCAAAGCACAGATACGCAGTATTTT
TRBD1	TRBV4-3	TRBJ2-7	-	CASSQDRDSEQYF	TGCGCCAGCAGCCAGGACAGGGATAGCGAGCAGTACTTC
TRBD2	TRBV19	TRBJ2-4	-	CASSRDVVGLAGVRGGKNIQYF	TGTGCCAGTAGTAGGGATGTGGTGGGACTAGCGGGAGTTAGGGGTGGCAAAAACATTCAGTACTTC
TRBD2	TRBV29-1	TRBJ2-1	few	CSAQIRTSGRAGYNEQFF	TGCAGCGCACAAATCCGGACTAGCGGGAGGGCCGGGTACAATGAGCAGTTCTTC